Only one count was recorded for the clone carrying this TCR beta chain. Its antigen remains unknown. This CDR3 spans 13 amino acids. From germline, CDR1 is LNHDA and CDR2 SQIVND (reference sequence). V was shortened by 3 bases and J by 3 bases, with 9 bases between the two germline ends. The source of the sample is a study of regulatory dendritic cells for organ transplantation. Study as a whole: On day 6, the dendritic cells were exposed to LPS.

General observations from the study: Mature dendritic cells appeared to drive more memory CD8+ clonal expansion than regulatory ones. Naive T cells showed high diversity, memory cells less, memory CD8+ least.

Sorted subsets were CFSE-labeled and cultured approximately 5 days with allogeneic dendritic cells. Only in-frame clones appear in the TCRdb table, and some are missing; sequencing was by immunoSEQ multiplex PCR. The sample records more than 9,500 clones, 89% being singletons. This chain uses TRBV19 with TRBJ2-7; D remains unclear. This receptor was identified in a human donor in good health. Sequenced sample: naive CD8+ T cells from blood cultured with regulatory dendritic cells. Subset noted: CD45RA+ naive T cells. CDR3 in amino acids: CASSMGSLYEQYF. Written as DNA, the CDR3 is TGTGCCAGTAGTATGGGCTCCCTCTACGAGCAGTACTTC.